These T cell receptor beta chains were read from a single sample in a study of T-cell reconstitution after alpha-beta-depleted transplantation in children. TCRdb re-called the PCR reads with MiXCR, one entry per CDR3 protein. This repertoire shows hundreds of thousands of distinct CDR3 sequences, around 13% found once; its top ten account for 0.75% to 0.85%. This specimen was PBMCs, taken before TCRalphabeta/CD19-depleted stem cell transplant. Receptor source: a girl aged 2-15 years with congenital amegakaryocytic thrombocytopenia, due to receive a stem cell transplant. Each CDR3 is given with its conserved first and last residue. D genes are given only for firm matches. Clone size appears in some rows only: once, few, many, or a class for an expanded clone.

TRBV4-1	TRBD2	TRBJ2-2	many	TGCGCCAGCAGCCAAGATCGGGGGGAGGGCCTAATCGGGGAGCTGTTTTTT	CASSQDRGEGLIGELFF
TRBV3-1	TRBD2	TRBJ2-1	few	TGTGCCAGCAGCTCCCACAGCGGGATGGCCTACAATGAGCAGTTCTTC	CASSSHSGMAYNEQFF
TRBV7-9	-	TRBJ1-5	few	TGTGCCAGCAGCTTAGCGGAGTATAGCAATCAGCCCCAGCATTTT	CASSLAEYSNQPQHF
TRBV29-1	TRBD2	TRBJ2-7	few	TGCAGCGTCCAAACTAGCGCAGCAAAGTACGAGCAGTACTTC	CSVQTSAAKYEQYF
TRBV5-1	-	TRBJ2-2	few	TGCGCCAGCACCCCATGGGGGGGCGCGTCCGGGGAGCTGTTTTTT	CASTPWGGASGELFF
TRBV5-1	-	TRBJ1-5	few	TGCGCCAGCAGCTTAGGAGGCGAGGGGCCCCAGCATTTT	CASSLGGEGPQHF
TRBV6-1	TRBD2	TRBJ2-7	many	TGTGCCAGCAGCGTCACCCTAACTAGCGGGGGAGGCGAGCAGTACTTC	CASSVTLTSGGGEQYF
TRBV12-3/TRBV12-4	-	TRBJ1-1	-	TGTGCCAGCAGTGCCCCGGGACAACGGAACACTGAAGCTTTCTTT	CASSAPGQRNTEAFF
TRBV27	TRBD1	TRBJ1-2	many	TGTGCCAGCAGTTTGACAGGGAGTGTCTATGGCTACACCTTC	CASSLTGSVYGYTF
TRBV12-3/TRBV12-4	-	TRBJ2-1	-	TGTGCCAGCACACTTTCGGGACCCGAGCAGTTCTTC	CASTLSGPEQFF
TRBV29-1	TRBD1	TRBJ2-7	many	TGCAGCGTTGAAGAAGAGGGGACAGGGGACTACGAGCAGTACTTC	CSVEEEGTGDYEQYF
TRBV20-1	-	TRBJ2-1	many	TGCAGTGCTGTACCGGGGGAAAATGAGCAGTTCTTC	CSAVPGENEQFF
TRBV10-3	-	TRBJ2-2	many	TGTGCCATCAGGGCTACTCAAGTAGACACCGGGGAGCTGTTTTTT	CAIRATQVDTGELFF
TRBV20-1	-	TRBJ1-1	few	TGCAGTGCTAGGAGTTGGGGCCAGACTGAAGCTTTCTTT	CSARSWGQTEAFF
TRBV6-6	-	TRBJ2-1	many	TGTGCCAGCAGTTACAGGAATGAGCAGTTCTTC	CASSYRNEQFF
TRBV27	-	TRBJ2-7	many	TGTGCCAGCAGTTTAATCCAGGGGTACGAGCAGTACTTC	CASSLIQGYEQYF
TRBV20-1	-	TRBJ1-5	many	TGCAGTGCTAGACAGGGAGGTTATGTTAGCAATCAGCCCCAGCATTTT	CSARQGGYVSNQPQHF
TRBV10-2	-	TRBJ1-1	few	TGCGCCAGCAGTGGTGTCAGGCTAAAGACTGAAGCTTTCTTT	CASSGVRLKTEAFF
TRBV12-3/TRBV12-4	-	TRBJ2-7	many	TGTGCCAGCAGTTTTCTGACCAACGCCTACGAGCAGTACTTC	CASSFLTNAYEQYF
TRBV28	-	TRBJ1-5	-	TGTGCCAGCAGACGTACACAGGTTTATCAGCCCCAGCATTTT	CASRRTQVYQPQHF
TRBV12-3/TRBV12-4	-	TRBJ1-6	many	TGTGCCACCTCGGGACCTTCGGGCTCACCCCTCCACTTT	CATSGPSGSPLHF
TRBV6-1	-	TRBJ1-5	many	TGTGCCAGCAGCCCACTCCCAGTTGGTCAGCCCCAGCATTTT	CASSPLPVGQPQHF
TRBV7-9	-	TRBJ2-1	many	TGTGCCAGCAGCTACCTGGACAGCTTAAATGAGCAGTTCTTC	CASSYLDSLNEQFF
TRBV6-5	TRBD2	TRBJ2-5	few	TGTGCCAGCAGTTACGGCGGGAGTTTAGAGACCCAGTACTTC	CASSYGGSLETQYF
TRBV4-1	-	TRBJ1-1	many	TGCGCCAGCAGCCAAGAGACAGGCGTCATGAACACTGAAGCTTTCTTT	CASSQETGVMNTEAFF
TRBV10-3	TRBD1	TRBJ1-6	-	TGTGCCATCAGTGGGGACAGGGATTCACCCCTCCACTTT	CAISGDRDSPLHF
TRBV5-1	-	TRBJ2-3	many	TGCGCCAGCAGTGTACTAGCCGCAGATACGCAGTATTTT	CASSVLAADTQYF
TRBV28	-	TRBJ1-5	many	TGTGCCAGCAGTTTAGATACGCAGCCCCAGCATTTT	CASSLDTQPQHF
TRBV19	TRBD2	TRBJ2-5	many	TGTGCCAGTAGTACATCGGGACTAGACCGGAAAGAGACCCAGTACTTC	CASSTSGLDRKETQYF
TRBV10-3	TRBD1	TRBJ1-6	once	TGTGCCATCAGCGAGGGACAGGGTGGTTCACCCCTCCACTTT	CAISEGQGGSPLHF
TRBV5-1	-	TRBJ2-1	many	TGCGCCAGCAGCTTGGTTAATAGCAAATCCTACAATGAGCAGTTCTTC	CASSLVNSKSYNEQFF
TRBV3-1	TRBD2	TRBJ2-1	few	TGTGCCAGCAGCCAAGTGTTCTCTAGCGGGGCTGGCAATGAGCAGTTCTTC	CASSQVFSSGAGNEQFF
TRBV29-1	-	TRBJ2-7	few	TGCAGCGTCCAACCGCAGGGGCACTACGAGCAGTACTTC	CSVQPQGHYEQYF
TRBV5-1	TRBD2	TRBJ2-3	many	TGCGCCAGCAGCTTGGATGCAGCGGGAGCCTCAGATACGCAGTATTTT	CASSLDAAGASDTQYF
TRBV27	TRBD1	TRBJ1-1	many	TGTGCCAGCAGTTTAGCCGGACAGGGGTTTAGGAGGAACACTGAAGCTTTCTTT	CASSLAGQGFRRNTEAFF
TRBV20-1	-	TRBJ1-3	many	TGCGGCCTCGGGGTACAGGGCTTGGACACCATATATTTT	CGLGVQGLDTIYF
TRBV5-1	TRBD1	TRBJ1-2	many	TGCGCCAGCAGCCGGGACAGAACCTATGGCTACACCTTC	CASSRDRTYGYTF
TRBV5-1	-	TRBJ2-7	once	TGCGCCAGCAGCGCAACCAAGCGGTTCTACGAGCAGTACTTC	CASSATKRFYEQYF
TRBV20-1	TRBD1	TRBJ2-5	few	TGCAGTGCCGCCCTACAGGGGGAGACCCAGTACTTC	CSAALQGETQYF
TRBV20-1	-	TRBJ2-7	-	TGCAGTGCTAGACCTACAGGGCAATCCTACAAGCAGTACTTC	CSARPTGQSYKQYF
TRBV5-1	TRBD2	TRBJ2-3	few	TGCGCCAGCACCCGTTCCCTGACTAGCGGCACAGATACGCAGTATTTT	CASTRSLTSGTDTQYF
TRBV7-2	TRBD1	TRBJ1-2	-	TGTGCCAGCAGCAAACAGACAGGGGGTGGCTACACCTTC	CASSKQTGGGYTF
TRBV6-6	-	TRBJ2-7	few	TGTGCCAGCAGTTACGACGGACCCGACGAGCAGTACTTC	CASSYDGPDEQYF
TRBV20-1	-	TRBJ1-2	many	TGCAGTGCTAGCGGCGGTAACTATGGCTACACCTTC	CSASGGNYGYTF
TRBV12-3/TRBV12-4	TRBD2	TRBJ2-2	many	TGTGCCAGCAGTTTAGTGGTAGCGGGACGAACCGGGGAGCTGTTTTTT	CASSLVVAGRTGELFF
TRBV6-5	TRBD1	TRBJ2-7	few	TGTGCCAGCAGCTGGACAGGGGCGGAGAACGAGCAGTACTTC	CASSWTGAENEQYF
TRBV7-2	TRBD2	TRBJ2-1	many	TGTGCCAGCAGCCAGAATAGCGGGAGGGCCAATGAGCAGTTCTTC	CASSQNSGRANEQFF
TRBV5-1	-	TRBJ1-4	few	TGCGCCAGCAGCTTGAAAGGTCAGGTCTGGGATGAAAAACTGTTTTTT	CASSLKGQVWDEKLFF
TRBV2	-	TRBJ2-7	-	TGTGCCAGCAAATCAGATTACGAGCAGTACTTC	CASKSDYEQYF
TRBV11-2	-	TRBJ2-6	-	TGTGCCAGCAGGAGCGTAGGTGGGGCCAACGTCCTGACTTTC	CASRSVGGANVLTF
TRBV5-1	-	TRBJ2-7	many	TGCGCCAGCAGCGTGGACACGGATAGATACGAGCAGTACTTC	CASSVDTDRYEQYF
TRBV5-1	TRBD1	TRBJ1-2	few	TGCGCCAGCAGCCTCGGTGGGGGACAGAACTATGGCTACACCTTC	CASSLGGGQNYGYTF
TRBV29-1	-	TRBJ2-1	many	TGCAGCGTTGAAGGGTCGGCAGACCTTGGGGAGCAGTTCTTC	CSVEGSADLGEQFF
TRBV5-1	TRBD2	TRBJ2-7	-	TGCGCCAGCAGCTTCGGGACTAGCGGACACCCTTCCATGTACGAGCAGTACTTC	CASSFGTSGHPSMYEQYF
TRBV5-1	-	TRBJ2-5	-	TGCGCCAGCAGTGATGCGACCCCCAAAGAGACCCAGTACTTC	CASSDATPKETQYF
TRBV29-1	TRBD1	TRBJ2-7	few	TGCAGCGTTGAAGAGGATCGAGGGACAGGGGGCTCCTACGAGCAGTACTTC	CSVEEDRGTGGSYEQYF
TRBV20-1	-	TRBJ2-2	many	TGCAGTGCCGAAAGGGGAACTAGGGTCGGGGAGCTGTTTTTT	CSAERGTRVGELFF
TRBV20-1	-	TRBJ2-7	few	TGCAGTGCCTCACCAATGATATGGTACGAGCAGTACTTC	CSASPMIWYEQYF
TRBV7-2	TRBD2	TRBJ2-5	many	TGTGCCAGCAGCGAGTCTAGCGGGATAGAGACCCAGTACTTC	CASSESSGIETQYF